Listed below are T cell receptor beta chains from one sample, sequenced in a study of blood T cell repertoires in COVID-19. Assay used: immunoSEQ multiplex PCR; TCRdb lists only in-frame clones, some missing. The profile shows 70,000 to 90,000 clones, 80% to 90% of them singletons. Sequencing was performed on peripheral blood. These TCRs come from a man between 60 and 75 years old with acute or convalescent COVID-19. The CDR3 runs from the conserved cysteine through the conserved F or W. The D gene is left open where the match is weak. For some rows the clone size is stated as once, few or many, or as a class when expanded; others skip it.

size	D	J	V	CDR3	DNA
NA	NA	TRBJ1-6	TRBV7-2	CASSSNPPGFSPLHF	TGTGCCAGCAGCTCTAATCCCCCCGGGTTCTCACCCCTCCACTTT
NA	TRBD2	TRBJ2-7	TRBV19	CASSIGLAGPYEQYF	TGTGCCAGTAGTATCGGACTAGCGGGGCCTTACGAGCAGTACTTC
NA	TRBD2	TRBJ2-1	TRBV18	CASSPEAGGNEQFF	TGTGCCAGCTCACCAGAAGCGGGAGGGAATGAGCAGTTCTTC
NA	NA	TRBJ1-1	TRBV19	CASSPQLILNTEAFF	TGTGCCAGTAGTCCACAGCTGATATTGAACACTGAAGCTTTCTTT
NA	TRBD2	TRBJ2-1	TRBV9	CASSVAGGNEQFF	TGTGCCAGCAGCGTAGCGGGGGGGAATGAGCAGTTCTTC
NA	NA	TRBJ2-4	TRBV15	CATASWGQGNIQYF	TGTGCCACTGCAAGCTGGGGGCAGGGGAACATTCAGTACTTC
NA	NA	TRBJ1-6	TRBV30	CAWSHATVSSPLHF	TGTGCCTGGAGTCACGCGACAGTCAGTTCACCCCTCCACTTT
NA	NA	TRBJ2-7	TRBV9	CASSANRPPYEQYF	TGTGCCAGCAGCGCCAACAGGCCCCCCTACGAGCAGTACTTC
NA	NA	TRBJ2-1	TRBV19	CASSIDGGGNEQFF	TGTGCCAGTAGTATAGACGGGGGAGGAAATGAGCAGTTCTTC
NA	TRBD2	TRBJ2-2	TRBV7-8	CASSLAGGSTGELFF	TGTGCCAGCAGTCTAGCGGGAGGGTCTACCGGGGAGCTGTTTTTT
NA	TRBD1	TRBJ1-2	TRBV7-8	CASSLVGTGSYGYTF	TGTGCCAGCAGCTTAGTAGGGACAGGGAGCTATGGCTACACCTTC
NA	NA	TRBJ2-7	TRBV18	CASSRGREGEQYF	TGTGCCAGCTCACGGGGCAGGGAAGGCGAGCAGTACTTC
NA	NA	TRBJ1-1	TRBV21-1	CASSKGGQIEAFF	TGTGCCAGCAGCAAAGGAGGACAGATCGAAGCTTTCTTT
NA	TRBD2	TRBJ2-3	TRBV11-2	CASSVIDRLAGGRTDTQYF	TGTGCCAGCAGCGTCATAGACAGGCTAGCGGGAGGTCGGACAGATACGCAGTATTTT
NA	TRBD1	TRBJ2-6	TRBV28	CASSFWTGGSGANVLTF	TGTGCCAGCAGTTTTTGGACAGGGGGCTCTGGGGCCAACGTCCTGACTTTC
NA	TRBD1	TRBJ1-2	TRBV5-1	CASSSDGTANYGYTF	TGCGCCAGCAGCTCGGACGGGACAGCTAACTATGGCTACACCTTC
once	NA	TRBJ1-1	TRBV4-1	CASSLGGVIAFF	TGCGCCAGCAGCCTCGGAGGCGTGATAGCTTTCTTT
NA	NA	TRBJ2-7	TRBV7-6	CASSFRGGSYEQYF	TGTGCCAGCAGCTTTAGGGGCGGCTCCTACGAGCAGTACTTC
NA	NA	TRBJ1-1	TRBV6-5	CASLKSRMNTEAFF	TGTGCCAGCCTTAAAAGCCGCATGAACACTGAAGCTTTCTTT
NA	NA	TRBJ1-2	TRBV30	CASTGLISGYTF	TGTGCCAGTACGGGACTCATCTCTGGCTACACCTTC
once	NA	TRBJ1-2	TRBV18	CASSPSAHTDYGYTF	TGTGCCAGTTCCCCCTCCGCCCACACCGACTATGGCTACACCTTC
NA	TRBD1	TRBJ2-4	TRBV10-3	CAISPDRGLGIQYF	TGTGCCATCAGCCCGGACAGGGGGTTGGGCATTCAGTACTTC
NA	TRBD1	TRBJ1-2	TRBV4-3	CASSQDDREYHYGYTF	TGCGCCAGCAGCCAAGACGACAGGGAGTATCACTATGGCTACACCTTC
medium-sized	NA	TRBJ1-2	TRBV10-2	CASSLDGMNYGYTF	TGCGCCAGCAGTCTAGACGGGATGAACTATGGCTACACCTTC
NA	TRBD1	TRBJ2-6	TRBV5-5	CASSRNDRAGANVLTF	TGTGCCAGCAGCCGTAACGACAGGGCTGGGGCCAACGTCCTGACTTTC